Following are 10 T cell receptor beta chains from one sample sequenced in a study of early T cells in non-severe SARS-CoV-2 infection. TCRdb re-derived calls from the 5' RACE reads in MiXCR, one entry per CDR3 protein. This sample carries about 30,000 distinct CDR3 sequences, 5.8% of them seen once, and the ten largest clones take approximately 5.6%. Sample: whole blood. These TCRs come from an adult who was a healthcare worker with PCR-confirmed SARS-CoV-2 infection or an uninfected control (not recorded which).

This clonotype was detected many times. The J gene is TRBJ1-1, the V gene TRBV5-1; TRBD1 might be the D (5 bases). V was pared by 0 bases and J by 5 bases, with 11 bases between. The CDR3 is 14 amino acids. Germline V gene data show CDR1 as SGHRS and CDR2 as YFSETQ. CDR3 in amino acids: CASSLGAGRTEAFF. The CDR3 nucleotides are TGCGCCAGCAGCTTGGGTGCAGGGAGGACTGAAGCTTTCTTT. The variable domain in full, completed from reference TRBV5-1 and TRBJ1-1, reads KAGVTQTPRYLIKTRGQQVTLSCSPISGHRSVSWYQQTPGQGLQFLFEYFSETQRNKGNFPGRFSGRQFSNSRSEMNVSTLELGDSALYLCASSLGAGRTEAFFGQGTRLTVV.

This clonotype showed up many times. The chain's CDR3 is CASTPGTVNQPQHF. In DNA form, the CDR3 reads TGTGCCAGCACACCCGGGACGGTTAATCAGCCCCAGCATTTT. This chain connects TRBV12-3 or TRBV12-4 to TRBJ1-5; tentative D call: TRBD1 (5 bases). V was clipped by 7 bases and J by 4 bases, with 14 bases between them. The CDR3 covers 14 residues.

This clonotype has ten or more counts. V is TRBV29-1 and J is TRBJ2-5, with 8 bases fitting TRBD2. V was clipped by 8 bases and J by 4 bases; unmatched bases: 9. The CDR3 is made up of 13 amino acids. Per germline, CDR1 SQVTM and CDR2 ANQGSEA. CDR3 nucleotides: TGCAGCTACCCCCGGGCGGGGGGAGAGACCCAGTACTTC. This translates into CSYPRAGGETQYF.

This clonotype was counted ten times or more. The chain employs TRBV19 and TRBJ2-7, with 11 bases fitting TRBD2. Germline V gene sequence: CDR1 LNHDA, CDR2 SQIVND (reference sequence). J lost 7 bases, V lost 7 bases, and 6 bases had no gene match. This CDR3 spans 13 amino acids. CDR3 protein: CASKPLAGGEQYF. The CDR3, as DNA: TGTGCCAGTAAACCCCTAGCGGGAGGAGAGCAGTACTTC.

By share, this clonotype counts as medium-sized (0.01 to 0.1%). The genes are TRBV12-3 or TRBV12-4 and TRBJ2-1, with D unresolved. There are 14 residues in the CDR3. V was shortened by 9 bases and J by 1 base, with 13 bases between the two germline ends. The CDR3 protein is CASRAFQSYNEQFF. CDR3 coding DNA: TGTGCCAGTAGAGCTTTTCAATCCTACAATGAGCAGTTCTTC.

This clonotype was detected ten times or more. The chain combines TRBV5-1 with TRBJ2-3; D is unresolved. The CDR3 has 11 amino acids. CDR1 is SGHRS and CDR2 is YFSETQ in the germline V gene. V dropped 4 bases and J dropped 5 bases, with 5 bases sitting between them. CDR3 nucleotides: TGCGCCAGCAGCGGTCTAGATACGCAGTATTTT. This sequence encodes CASSGLDTQYF.

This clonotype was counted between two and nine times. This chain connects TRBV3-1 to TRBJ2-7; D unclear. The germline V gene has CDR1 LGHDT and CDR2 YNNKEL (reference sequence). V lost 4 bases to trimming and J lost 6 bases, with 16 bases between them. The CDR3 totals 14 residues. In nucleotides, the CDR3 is TGTGCCAGCAGCCCATCGACCTCATCCGGCGAGCAGTACTTC. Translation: CASSPSTSSGEQYF.

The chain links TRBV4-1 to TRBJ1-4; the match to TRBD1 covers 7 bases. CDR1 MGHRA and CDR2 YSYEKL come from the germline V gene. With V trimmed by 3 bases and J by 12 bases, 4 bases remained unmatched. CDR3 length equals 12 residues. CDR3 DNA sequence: TGCGCCAGCAGCCATGGAGACAGGGAACTGTTTTTT. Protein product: CASSHGDRELFF.

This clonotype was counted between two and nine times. The CDR3 region is CASSAGLAGGTDTQYF. The CDR3 DNA follows: TGTGCCAGCTCCGCGGGGCTAGCGGGGGGCACAGATACGCAGTATTTT. This sequence joins TRBV6-5 and TRBJ2-3, with 10 nucleotides matching TRBD2. V dropped 8 bases and J dropped 1; count of bases not matched to a gene: 9. This CDR3 has 16 residues. The germline V gene encodes CDR1 MNHEY and CDR2 SVGAGI.

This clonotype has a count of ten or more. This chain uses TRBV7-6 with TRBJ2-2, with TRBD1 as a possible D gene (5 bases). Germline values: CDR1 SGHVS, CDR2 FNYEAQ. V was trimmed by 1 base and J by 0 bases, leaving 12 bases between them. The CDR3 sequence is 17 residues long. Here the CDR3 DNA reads TGTGCCAGCAGCTTAGTAGCAGGGCGGTCGAACACCGGGGAGCTGTTTTTT. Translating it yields CASSLVAGRSNTGELFF.